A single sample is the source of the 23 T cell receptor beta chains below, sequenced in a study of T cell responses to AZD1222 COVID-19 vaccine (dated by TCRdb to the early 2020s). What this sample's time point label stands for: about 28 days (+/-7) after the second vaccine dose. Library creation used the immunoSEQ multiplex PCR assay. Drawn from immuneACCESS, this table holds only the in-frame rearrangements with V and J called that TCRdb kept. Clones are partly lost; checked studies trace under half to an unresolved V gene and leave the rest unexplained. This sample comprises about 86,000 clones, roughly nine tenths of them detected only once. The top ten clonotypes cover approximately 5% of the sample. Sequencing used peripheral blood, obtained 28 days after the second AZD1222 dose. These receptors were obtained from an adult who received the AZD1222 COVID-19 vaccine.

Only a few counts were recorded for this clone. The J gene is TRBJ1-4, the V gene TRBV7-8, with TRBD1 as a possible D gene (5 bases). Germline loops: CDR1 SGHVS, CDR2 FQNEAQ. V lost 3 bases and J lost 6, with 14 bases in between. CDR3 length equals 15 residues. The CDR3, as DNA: TGTGCCAGCAGCTTCACGACAGACATCTATGAAAAACTGTTTTTT. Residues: CASSFTTDIYEKLFF.

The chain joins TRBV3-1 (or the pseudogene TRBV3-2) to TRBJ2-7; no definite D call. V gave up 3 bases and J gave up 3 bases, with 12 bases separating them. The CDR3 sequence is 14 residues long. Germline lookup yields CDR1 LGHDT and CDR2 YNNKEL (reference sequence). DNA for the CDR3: TGTGCCAGCAGCCACAGGCATAAGCGCTACGAGCAGTACGTC. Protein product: CASSHRHKRYEQYV.

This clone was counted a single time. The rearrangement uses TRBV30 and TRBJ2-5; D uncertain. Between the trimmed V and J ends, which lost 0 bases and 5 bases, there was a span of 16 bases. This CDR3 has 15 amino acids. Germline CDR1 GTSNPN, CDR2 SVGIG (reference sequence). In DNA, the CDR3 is TGTGCCTGGAGTGTTGGGGTAGCTGGTGCCGAGACCCAGTACTTC. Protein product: CAWSVGVAGAETQYF.

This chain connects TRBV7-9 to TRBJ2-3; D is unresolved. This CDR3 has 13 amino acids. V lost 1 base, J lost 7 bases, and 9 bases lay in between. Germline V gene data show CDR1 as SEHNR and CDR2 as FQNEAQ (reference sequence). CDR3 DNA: TGTGCCAGCAGCTTAGACGGGCTGAATACGCAGTATTTT. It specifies CASSLDGLNTQYF.

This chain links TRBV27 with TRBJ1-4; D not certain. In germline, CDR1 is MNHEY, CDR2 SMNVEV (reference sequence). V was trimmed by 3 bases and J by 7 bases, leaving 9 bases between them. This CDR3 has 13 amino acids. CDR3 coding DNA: TGTGCCAGCAGTTTGCGGGGTAGTGAAAAACTGTTTTTT. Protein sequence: CASSLRGSEKLFF.

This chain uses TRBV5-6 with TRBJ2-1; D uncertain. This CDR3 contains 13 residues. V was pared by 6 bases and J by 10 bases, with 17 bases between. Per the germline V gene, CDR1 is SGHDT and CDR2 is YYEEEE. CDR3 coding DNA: TGTGCCAGCATCCTCCAGGCGAGTGAGGAGCAGTTCTTC. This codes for CASILQASEEQFF.

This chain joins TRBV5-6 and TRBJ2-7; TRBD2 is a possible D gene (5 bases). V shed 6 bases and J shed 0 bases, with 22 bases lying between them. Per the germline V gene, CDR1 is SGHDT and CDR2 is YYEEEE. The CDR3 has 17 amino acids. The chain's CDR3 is CASTYGGTARSSYEQYF. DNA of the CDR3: TGTGCCAGCACTTACGGAGGTACAGCCCGTAGCTCCTACGAGCAGTACTTC.

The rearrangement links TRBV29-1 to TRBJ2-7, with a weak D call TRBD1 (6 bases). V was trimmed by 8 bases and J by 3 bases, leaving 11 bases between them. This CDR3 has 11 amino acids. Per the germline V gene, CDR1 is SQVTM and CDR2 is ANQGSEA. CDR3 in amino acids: CSSLDSYEQYF. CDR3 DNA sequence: TGCAGCTCCCTGGACAGCTACGAGCAGTACTTC.

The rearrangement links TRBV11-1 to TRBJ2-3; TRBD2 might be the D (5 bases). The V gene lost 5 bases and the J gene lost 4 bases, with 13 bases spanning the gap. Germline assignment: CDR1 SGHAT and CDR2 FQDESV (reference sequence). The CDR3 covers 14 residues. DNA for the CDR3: TGTGCCAGCAGCCCCCCGCGGGCTTCAGATACGCAGTATTTT. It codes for CASSPPRASDTQYF.

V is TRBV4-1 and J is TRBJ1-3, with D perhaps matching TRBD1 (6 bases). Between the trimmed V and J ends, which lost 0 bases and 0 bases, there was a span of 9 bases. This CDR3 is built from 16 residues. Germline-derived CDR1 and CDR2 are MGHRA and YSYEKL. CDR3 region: CASSQERTASGNTIYF. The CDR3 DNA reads TGCGCCAGCAGCCAAGAGCGGACAGCCTCTGGAAACACCATATATTTT.

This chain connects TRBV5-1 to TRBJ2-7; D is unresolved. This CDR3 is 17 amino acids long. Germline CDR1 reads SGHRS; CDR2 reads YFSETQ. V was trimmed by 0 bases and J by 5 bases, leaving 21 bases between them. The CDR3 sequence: CASSLEAVWFEENEQYF. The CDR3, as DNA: TGCGCCAGCAGCTTGGAGGCGGTTTGGTTTGAGGAAAACGAGCAGTACTTC.

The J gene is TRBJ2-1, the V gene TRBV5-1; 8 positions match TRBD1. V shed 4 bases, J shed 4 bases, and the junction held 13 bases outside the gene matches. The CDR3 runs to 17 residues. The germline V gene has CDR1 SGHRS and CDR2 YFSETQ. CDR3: CASSNTGGQGPYNEQFF. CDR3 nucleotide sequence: TGCGCCAGCAGCAATACTGGCGGACAGGGTCCTTACAATGAGCAGTTCTTC.

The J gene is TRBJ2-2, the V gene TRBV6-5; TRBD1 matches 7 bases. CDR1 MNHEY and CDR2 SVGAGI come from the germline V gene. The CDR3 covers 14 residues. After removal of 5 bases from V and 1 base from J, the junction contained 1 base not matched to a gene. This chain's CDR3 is CASSRDRNTGELFF. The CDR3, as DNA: TGTGCCAGCAGTAGGGACAGGAACACCGGGGAGCTGTTTTTT.

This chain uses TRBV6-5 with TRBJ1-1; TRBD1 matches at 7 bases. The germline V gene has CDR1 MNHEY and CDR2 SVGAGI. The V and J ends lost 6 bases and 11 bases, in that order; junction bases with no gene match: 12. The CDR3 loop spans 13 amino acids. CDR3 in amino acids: CASRQRQGDEAFF. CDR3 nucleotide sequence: TGTGCCAGCAGACAAAGACAGGGAGATGAGGCTTTCTTT.

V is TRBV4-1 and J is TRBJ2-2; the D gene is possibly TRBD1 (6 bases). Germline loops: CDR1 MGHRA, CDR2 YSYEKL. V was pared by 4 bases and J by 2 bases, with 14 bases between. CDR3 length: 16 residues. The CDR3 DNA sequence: TGCGCCAGCAGCCCCGCAGGGGAACCAAACACCGGGGAGCTGTTTTTT. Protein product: CASSPAGEPNTGELFF.

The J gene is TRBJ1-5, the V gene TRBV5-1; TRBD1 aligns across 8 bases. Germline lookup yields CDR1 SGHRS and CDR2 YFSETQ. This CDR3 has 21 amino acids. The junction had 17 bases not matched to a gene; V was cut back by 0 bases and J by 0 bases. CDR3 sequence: CASSLVGRGPIKGYSNQPQHF. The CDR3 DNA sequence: TGCGCCAGCAGCTTGGTTGGCAGGGGGCCCATAAAAGGATATAGCAATCAGCCCCAGCATTTT.

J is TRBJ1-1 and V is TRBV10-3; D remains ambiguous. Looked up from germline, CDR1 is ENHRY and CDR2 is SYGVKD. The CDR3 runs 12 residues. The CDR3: CLVKGLNTEAFF. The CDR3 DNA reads TGTTTAGTGAAGGGTTTGAACACTGAAGCTTTCTTT.

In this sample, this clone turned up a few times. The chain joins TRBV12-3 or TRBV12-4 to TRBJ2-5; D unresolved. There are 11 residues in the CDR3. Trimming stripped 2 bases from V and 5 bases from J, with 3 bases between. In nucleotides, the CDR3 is TGTGCCAGCAGTTTACAGGAGACCCAGTACTTC. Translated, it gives CASSLQETQYF.

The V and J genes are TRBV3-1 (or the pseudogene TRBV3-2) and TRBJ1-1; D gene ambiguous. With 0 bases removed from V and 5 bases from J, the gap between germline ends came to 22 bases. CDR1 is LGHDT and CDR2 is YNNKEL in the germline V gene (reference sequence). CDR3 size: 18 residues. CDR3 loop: CASSQERMVLAIRTEAFF. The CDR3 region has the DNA TGTGCCAGCAGCCAAGAAAGGATGGTCTTGGCAATTCGTACTGAAGCTTTCTTT.

The CDR3 loop reads CASSLEGSYNSPLHF. The DNA of the CDR3 is TGTGCCAGCAGCCTGGAGGGATCCTATAATTCACCCCTCCACTTT. The chain joins TRBV14 to TRBJ1-6; D uncertain. This CDR3 comprises 15 residues. Germline V CDR1 and CDR2: SGHDN, FVKESK. Trimming stripped 4 bases from V and 1 base from J, with 8 bases between.

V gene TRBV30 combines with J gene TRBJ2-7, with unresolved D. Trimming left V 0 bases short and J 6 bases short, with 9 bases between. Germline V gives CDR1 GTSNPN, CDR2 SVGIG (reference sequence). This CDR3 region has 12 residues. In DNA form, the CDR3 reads TGTGCCTGGAGTGTACACCCCCTCGAGCAGTACTTC. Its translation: CAWSVHPLEQYF.

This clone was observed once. CDR3 sequence reads: CASSPTLGGYYEQYF. CDR3 in DNA: TGTGCCAGCAGTCCCACGCTTGGGGGTTACTACGAGCAGTACTTC. This chain links TRBV28 with TRBJ2-7; D assignment may be TRBD1 or TRBD2 (5 bases each). Germline CDR1 and CDR2: MDHEN and SYDVKM. V lost 5 bases and J lost 3, with 17 bases in between. CDR3 length: 15 amino acids.

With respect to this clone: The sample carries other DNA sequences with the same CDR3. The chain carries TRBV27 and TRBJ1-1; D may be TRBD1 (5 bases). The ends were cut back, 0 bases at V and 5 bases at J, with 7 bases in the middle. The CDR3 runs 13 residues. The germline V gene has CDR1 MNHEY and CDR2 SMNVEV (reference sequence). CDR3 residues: CASSLSGGTEAFF. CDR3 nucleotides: TGTGCCAGCAGTTTATCGGGGGGAACTGAAGCTTTCTTT.